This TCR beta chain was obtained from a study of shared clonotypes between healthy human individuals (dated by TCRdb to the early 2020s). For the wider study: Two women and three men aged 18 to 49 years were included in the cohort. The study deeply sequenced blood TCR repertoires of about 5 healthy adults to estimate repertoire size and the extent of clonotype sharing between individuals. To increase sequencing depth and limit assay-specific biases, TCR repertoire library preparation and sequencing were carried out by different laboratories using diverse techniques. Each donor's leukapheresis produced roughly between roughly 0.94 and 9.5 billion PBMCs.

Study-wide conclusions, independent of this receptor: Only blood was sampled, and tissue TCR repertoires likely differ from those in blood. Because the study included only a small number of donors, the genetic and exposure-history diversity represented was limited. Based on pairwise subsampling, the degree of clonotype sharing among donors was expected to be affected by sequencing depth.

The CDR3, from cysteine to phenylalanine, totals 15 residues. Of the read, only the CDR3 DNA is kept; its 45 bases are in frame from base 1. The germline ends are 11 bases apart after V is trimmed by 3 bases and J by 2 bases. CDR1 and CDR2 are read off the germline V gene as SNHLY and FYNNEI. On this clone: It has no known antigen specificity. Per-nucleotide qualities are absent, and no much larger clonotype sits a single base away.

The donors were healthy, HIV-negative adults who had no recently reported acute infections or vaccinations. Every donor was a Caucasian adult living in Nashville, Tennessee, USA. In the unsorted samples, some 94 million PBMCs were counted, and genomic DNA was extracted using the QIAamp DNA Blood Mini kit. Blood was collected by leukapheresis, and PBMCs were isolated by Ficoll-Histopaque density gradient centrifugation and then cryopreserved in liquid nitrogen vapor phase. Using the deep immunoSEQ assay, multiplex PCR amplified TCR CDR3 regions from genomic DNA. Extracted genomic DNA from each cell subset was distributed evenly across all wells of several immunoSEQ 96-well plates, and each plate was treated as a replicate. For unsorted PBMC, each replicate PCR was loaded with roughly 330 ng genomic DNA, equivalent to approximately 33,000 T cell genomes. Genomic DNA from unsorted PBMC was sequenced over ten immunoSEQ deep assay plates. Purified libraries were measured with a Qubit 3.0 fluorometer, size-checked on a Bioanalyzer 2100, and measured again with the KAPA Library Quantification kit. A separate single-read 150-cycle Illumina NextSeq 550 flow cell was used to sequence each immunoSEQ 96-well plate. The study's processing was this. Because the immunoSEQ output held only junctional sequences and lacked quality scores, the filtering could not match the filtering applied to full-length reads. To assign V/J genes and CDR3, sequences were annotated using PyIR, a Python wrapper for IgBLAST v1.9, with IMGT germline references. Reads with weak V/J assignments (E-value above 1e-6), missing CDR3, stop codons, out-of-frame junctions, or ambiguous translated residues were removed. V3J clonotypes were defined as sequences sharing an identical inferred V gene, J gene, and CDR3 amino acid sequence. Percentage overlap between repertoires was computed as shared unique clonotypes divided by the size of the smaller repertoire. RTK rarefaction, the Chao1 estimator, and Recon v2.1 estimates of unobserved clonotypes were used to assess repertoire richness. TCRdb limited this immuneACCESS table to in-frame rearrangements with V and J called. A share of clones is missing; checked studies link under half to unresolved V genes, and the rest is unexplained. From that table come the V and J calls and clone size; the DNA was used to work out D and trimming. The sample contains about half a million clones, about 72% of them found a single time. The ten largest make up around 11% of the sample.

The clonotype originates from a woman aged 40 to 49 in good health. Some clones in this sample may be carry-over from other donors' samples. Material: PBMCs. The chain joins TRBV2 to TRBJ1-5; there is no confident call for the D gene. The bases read TGTGCCAGCAGTGATTTTAACATGGGCAATCAGCCCCAGCATTTT. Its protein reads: CASSDFNMGNQPQHF.